This entry features one T cell receptor (beta chain) sequence. The antigen is unknown. Each donor gave 9.5 to 10 milliliters of peripheral blood. The data derive from a study of blood T cells in healthy people across ages. Study results and limitations: Both higher diversity and more naive CD4+ cells marked long-lived donors when set against aged donors.

A second about 7 to 12 cycle PCR used barcoded and J-beta primers. Via MiXCR, TCRdb re-called the 5' RACE reads, giving one row per CDR3 protein. The table includes about 1.8 million distinct CDR3 sequences, about 49% detected once. Trimming stripped 0 bases from V and 8 bases from J, with 8 bases between. The germline V gene has CDR1 ENHRY and CDR2 SYGVKD. The CDR3 spans 14 residues. The gene calls are TRBV10-3 and TRBJ1-6; D uncertain. The source is a woman aged 40 to 50 in good health. Sequencing was performed on blood. CDR3 amino acids: CAISESAPDSPLHF. The DNA of the CDR3 is TGTGCCATCAGTGAGTCGGCACCCGATTCACCCCTCCACTTT.